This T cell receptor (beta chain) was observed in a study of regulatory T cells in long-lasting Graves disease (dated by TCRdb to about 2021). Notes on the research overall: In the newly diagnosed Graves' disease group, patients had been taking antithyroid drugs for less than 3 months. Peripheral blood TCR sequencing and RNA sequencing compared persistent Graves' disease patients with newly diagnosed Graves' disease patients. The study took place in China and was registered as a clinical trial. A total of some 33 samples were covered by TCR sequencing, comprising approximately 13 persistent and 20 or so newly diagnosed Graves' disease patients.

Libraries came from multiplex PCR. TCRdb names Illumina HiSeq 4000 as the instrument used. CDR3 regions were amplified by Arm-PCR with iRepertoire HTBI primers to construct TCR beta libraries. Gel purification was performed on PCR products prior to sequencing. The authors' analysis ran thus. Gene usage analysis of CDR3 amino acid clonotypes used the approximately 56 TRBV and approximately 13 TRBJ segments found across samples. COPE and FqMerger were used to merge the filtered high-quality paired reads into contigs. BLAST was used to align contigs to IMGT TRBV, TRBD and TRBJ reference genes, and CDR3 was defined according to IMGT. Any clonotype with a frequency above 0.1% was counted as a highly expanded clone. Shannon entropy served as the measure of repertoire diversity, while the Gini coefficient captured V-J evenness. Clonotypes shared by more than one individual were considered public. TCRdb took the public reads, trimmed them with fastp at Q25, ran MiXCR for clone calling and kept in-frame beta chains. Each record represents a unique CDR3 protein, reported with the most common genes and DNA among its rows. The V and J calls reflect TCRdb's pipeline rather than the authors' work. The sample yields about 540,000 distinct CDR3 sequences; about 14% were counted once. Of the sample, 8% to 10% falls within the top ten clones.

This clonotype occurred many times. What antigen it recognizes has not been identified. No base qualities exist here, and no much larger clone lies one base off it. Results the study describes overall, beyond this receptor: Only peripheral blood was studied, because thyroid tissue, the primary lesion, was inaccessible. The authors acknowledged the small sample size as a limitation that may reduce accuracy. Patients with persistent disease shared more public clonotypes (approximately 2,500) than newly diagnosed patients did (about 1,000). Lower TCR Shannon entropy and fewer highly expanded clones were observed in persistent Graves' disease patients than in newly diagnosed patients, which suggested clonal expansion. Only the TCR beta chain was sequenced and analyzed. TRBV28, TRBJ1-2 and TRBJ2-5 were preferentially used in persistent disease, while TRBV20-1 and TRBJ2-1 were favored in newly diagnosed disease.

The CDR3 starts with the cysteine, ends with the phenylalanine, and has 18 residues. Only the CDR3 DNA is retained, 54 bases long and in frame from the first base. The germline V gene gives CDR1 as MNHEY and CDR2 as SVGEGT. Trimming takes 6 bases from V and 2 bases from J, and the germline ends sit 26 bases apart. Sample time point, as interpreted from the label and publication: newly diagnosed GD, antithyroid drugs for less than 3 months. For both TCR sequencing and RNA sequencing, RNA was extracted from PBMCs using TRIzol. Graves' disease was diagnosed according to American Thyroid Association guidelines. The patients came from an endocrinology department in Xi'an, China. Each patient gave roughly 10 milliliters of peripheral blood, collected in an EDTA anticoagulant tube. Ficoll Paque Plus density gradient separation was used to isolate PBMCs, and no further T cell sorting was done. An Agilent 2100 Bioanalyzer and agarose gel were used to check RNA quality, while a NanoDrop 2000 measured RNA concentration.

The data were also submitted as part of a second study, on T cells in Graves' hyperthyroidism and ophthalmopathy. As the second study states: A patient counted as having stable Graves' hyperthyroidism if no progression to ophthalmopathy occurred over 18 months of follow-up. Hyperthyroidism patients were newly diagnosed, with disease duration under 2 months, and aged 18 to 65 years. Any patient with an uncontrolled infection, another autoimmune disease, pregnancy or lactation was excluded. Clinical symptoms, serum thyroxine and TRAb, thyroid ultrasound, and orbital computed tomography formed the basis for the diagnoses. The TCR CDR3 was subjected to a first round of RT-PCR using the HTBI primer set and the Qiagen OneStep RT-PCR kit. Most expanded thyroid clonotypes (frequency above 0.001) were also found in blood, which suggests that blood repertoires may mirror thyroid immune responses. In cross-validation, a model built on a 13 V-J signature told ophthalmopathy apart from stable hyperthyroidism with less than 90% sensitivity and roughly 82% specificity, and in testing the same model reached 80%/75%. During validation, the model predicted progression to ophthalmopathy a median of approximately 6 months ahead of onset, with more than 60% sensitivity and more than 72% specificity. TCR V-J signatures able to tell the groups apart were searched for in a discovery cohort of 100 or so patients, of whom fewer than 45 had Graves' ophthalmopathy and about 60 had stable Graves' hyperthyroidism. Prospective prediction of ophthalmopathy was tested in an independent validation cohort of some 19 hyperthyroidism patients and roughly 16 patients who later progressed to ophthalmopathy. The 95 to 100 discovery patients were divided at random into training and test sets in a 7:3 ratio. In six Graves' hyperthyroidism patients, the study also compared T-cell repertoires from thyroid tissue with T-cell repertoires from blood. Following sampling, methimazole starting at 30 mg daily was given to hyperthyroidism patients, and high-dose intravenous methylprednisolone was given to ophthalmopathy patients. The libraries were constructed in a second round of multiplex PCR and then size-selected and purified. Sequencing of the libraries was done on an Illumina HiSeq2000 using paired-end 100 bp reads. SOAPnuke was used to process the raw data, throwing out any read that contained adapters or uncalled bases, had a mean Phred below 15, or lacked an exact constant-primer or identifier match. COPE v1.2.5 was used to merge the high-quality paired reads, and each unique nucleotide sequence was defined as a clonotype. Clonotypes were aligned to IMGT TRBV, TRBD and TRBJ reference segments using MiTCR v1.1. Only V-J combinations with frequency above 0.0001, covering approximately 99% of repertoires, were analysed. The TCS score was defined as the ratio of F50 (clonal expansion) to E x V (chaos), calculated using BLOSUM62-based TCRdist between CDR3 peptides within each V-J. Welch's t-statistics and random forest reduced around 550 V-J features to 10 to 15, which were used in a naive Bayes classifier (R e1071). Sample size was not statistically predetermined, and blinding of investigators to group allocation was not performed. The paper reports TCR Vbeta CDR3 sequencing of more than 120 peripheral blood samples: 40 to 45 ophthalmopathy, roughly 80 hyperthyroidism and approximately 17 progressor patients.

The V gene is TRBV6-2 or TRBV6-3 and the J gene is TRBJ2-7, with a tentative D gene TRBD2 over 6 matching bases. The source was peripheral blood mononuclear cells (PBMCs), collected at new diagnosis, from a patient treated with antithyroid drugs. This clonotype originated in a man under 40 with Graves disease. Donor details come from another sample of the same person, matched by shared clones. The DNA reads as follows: TGTGCCAGCAGCCCCTCACTATACCATCGGGACTCAGCCTACGAGCAGTACTTC. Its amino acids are CASSPSLYHRDSAYEQYF.